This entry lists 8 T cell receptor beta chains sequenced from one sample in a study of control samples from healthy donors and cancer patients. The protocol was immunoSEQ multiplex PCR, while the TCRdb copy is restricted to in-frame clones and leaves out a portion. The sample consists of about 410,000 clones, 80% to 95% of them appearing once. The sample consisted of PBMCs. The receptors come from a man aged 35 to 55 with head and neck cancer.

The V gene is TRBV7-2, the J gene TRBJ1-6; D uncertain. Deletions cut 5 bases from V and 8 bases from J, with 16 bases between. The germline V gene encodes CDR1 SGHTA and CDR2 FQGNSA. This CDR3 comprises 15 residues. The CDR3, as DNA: TGTGCCAGCAGCATCCCGACCTTAACCCATTCACCCCTCCACTTT. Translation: CASSIPTLTHSPLHF.

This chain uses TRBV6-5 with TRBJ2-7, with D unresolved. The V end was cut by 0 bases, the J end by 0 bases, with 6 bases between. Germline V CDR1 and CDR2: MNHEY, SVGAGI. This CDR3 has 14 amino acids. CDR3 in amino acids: CASSYSASSYEQYF. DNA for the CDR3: TGTGCCAGCAGTTACTCGGCAAGCTCCTACGAGCAGTACTTC.

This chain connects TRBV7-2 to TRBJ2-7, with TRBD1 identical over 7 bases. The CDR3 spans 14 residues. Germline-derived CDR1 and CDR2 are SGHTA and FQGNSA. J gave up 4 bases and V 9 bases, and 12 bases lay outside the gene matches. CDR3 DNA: TGTGCCAGTACCCTTCAGGGACAGTCATACGAGCAGTACTTC. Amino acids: CASTLQGQSYEQYF.

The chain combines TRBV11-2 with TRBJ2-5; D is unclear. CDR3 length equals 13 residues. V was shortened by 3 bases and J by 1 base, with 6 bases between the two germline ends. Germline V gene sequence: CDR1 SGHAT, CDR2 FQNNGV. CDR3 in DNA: TGTGCCAGCAGCTTGTCATTCCAAGAGACCCAGTACTTC. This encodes CASSLSFQETQYF. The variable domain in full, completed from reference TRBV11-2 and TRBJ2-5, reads EAGVAQSPRYKIIEKRQSVAFWCNPISGHATLYWYQQILGQGPKLLIQFQNNGVVDDSQLPKDRFSAERLKGVDSTLKIQPAKLEDSAVYLCASSLSFQETQYFGPGTRLLVL.

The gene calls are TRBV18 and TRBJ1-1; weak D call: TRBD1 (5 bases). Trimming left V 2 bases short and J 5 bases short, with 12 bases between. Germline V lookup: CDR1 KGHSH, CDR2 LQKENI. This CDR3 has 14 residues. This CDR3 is CASSPNGGWTEAFF. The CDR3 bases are TGTGCCAGCTCACCAAACGGGGGATGGACTGAAGCTTTCTTT. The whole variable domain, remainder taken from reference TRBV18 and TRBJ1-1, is NAGVMQNPRHLVRRRGQEARLRCSPMKGHSHVYWYRQLPEEGLKFMVYLQKENIIDESGMPKERFSAEFPKEGPSILRIQQVVRGDSAAYFCASSPNGGWTEAFFGQGTRLTVV.

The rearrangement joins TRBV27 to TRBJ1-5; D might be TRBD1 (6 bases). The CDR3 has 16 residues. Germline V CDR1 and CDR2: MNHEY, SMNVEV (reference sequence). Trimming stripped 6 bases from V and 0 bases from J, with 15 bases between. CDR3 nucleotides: TGTGCCAGCAGACCCGGGACAACCATTAGCAATCAGCCCCAGCATTTT. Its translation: CASRPGTTISNQPQHF.

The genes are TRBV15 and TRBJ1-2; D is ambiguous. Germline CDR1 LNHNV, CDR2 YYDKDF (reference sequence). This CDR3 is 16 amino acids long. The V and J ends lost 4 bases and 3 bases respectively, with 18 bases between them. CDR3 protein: CATSTEIGRPHYGYTF. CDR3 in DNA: TGTGCCACCAGCACCGAGATAGGCAGGCCCCACTATGGCTACACCTTC.

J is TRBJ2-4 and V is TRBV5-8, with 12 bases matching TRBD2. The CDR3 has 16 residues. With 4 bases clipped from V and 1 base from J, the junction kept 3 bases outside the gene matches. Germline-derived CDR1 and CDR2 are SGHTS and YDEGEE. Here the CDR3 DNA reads TGTGCCAGCAGCCCTGGACTAGCGGGGGCCAAAAACATTCAGTACTTC. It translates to CASSPGLAGAKNIQYF.